This T cell receptor (beta chain) emerged from a study of Ad26.COV2.S vaccination and SARS-CoV-2 variants. Study background: Trial arm assignment for the donor was COV1001 Ad26.COV2.S. The vaccine Ad26.COV2.S was put into the muscle once, or twice with 56 days between. The study, taken as a whole, reports: Post-vaccination spike-specific CD8+ and CD4+ T cell responses reportedly had substantial breadth. Non-spike TCR breadth was similar in vaccine and placebo recipients.

This clone was observed a single time. The target antigen is unknown. Documented treatment: about 20 received Ad26.COV2.S at low or high dose, single or two shots; several received placebo; per-sample allocation not given. The study sampled participants on day 63 after the first vaccine or placebo injection. Sequencing used immunoSEQ multiplex PCR; TCRdb keeps in-frame clones, though not all of them. The data hold about 680,000 clones, with 70% to 90% observed a single time. This material consisted of peripheral blood, taken in a trial of Ad26.COV2.S vaccine versus placebo. This sequence originates from a person aged 18-65 years who received the Ad26.COV2.S COVID-19 vaccine or a placebo.

The CDR3 sequence: CASSYSYGTYEQYF. The CDR3 DNA reads as TGTGCCAGCAGTTACTCGTATGGGACCTACGAGCAGTACTTC. The V call is TRBV6-2 or TRBV6-3, the J call TRBJ2-7, with unresolved D. Germline V gene lookup returns CDR1 MNHEY and CDR2 SVGEGT. The V end lost 0 bases, the J end lost 2 bases, and 8 bases lay between the germline ends. The CDR3 runs 14 residues.